These 20 T cell receptor beta chains were all obtained from the same sample, sequenced in a study of T cell repertoires in cytomegalovirus infection. In TCRdb, the reads were re-called with MiXCR into one record per CDR3 protein. The table shows about 570,000 distinct CDR3 sequences, with 35% to 50% occurring only once. The antigens these receptors bind are not known. Sequenced here: cultured PBMCs, sampled from culture after CMV antigen stimulation. The receptor source for this set is a human donor in good health (CMV status not recorded). Some clones in this sample may be carry-over from other donors' samples.

The genes are TRBV14 and TRBJ1-1; the D gene is possibly TRBD1 (5 bases). The length of the CDR3 is 16 residues. CDR1 and CDR2 from the germline V gene are SGHDN and FVKESK. With 4 bases removed from V and 1 base from J, the gap between germline ends came to 16 bases. The CDR3 region is CASSLPGTGTNTEAFF. The CDR3, as DNA: TGTGCCAGCAGCCTCCCTGGGACGGGAACGAACACTGAAGCTTTCTTT.

The chain couples TRBV10-2 to TRBJ2-7; TRBD1 matches at 8 bases. The CDR3 spans 15 residues. CDR1 and CDR2 (germline): WSHSY, SAAADI. The V and J ends lost 3 bases and 9 bases, in that order; junction bases with no gene match: 13. The CDR3 sequence is CASSEQGVISSGQYF. Here the CDR3 DNA reads TGCGCCAGCAGTGAACAGGGGGTAATCAGCAGCGGGCAGTACTTC.

In this sample, this clonotype turned up a few times. The chain recombines TRBV20-1 with TRBJ1-4; D gene ambiguous. V lost 6 bases and J lost 0, with 8 bases in between. The germline V gene encodes CDR1 DFQATT and CDR2 SNEGSKA (reference sequence). This CDR3 has 13 residues. The CDR3 is CSAWSTTNEKLFF. CDR3 nucleotides: TGCAGTGCGTGGAGCACAACTAATGAAAAACTGTTTTTT.

This chain connects TRBV19 to TRBJ2-5; no clear D gene. CDR3 length equals 13 residues. V was clipped by 3 bases and J by 2 bases, with 7 bases between them. Germline V gene sequence: CDR1 LNHDA, CDR2 SQIVND (reference sequence). The CDR3 sequence: CASSIHNQETQYF. CDR3 bases: TGTGCCAGTAGTATTCATAATCAAGAGACCCAGTACTTC.

This clonotype was found once. The chain has TRBV12-3 or TRBV12-4 and TRBJ2-3; unclear D gene. Trimming stripped 4 bases from V and 2 bases from J, with 10 bases between. This CDR3 is built from 14 residues. This CDR3 is CASSSGSNTDTQYF. The CDR3 DNA reads TGTGCCAGCAGTTCGGGTTCGAACACAGATACGCAGTATTTT.

This clonotype has a handful of counts. This rearrangement joins TRBV7-8 to TRBJ1-5; D is unresolved. The germline gives CDR1 SGHVS, CDR2 FQNEAQ. This CDR3 spans 14 amino acids. Between the trimmed V and J ends, which lost 3 bases and 2 bases, there was a span of 8 bases. The CDR3 sequence: CASSFPGGNQPQHF. The CDR3 DNA reads as TGTGCCAGCAGCTTTCCAGGCGGCAATCAGCCCCAGCATTTT.

The V call is TRBV27, the J call TRBJ1-6; D is uncertain. Looked up from germline, CDR1 is MNHEY and CDR2 is SMNVEV (reference sequence). The CDR3 covers 15 residues. Trimming shortened V by 3 bases and J by 7 bases, and 13 bases separated the two germline ends. The CDR3 here is CASSLYHRENSPLHF. The DNA of the CDR3 is TGTGCCAGCAGTTTGTACCACAGAGAAAATTCACCCCTCCACTTT.

V gene TRBV12-3 or TRBV12-4 combines with J gene TRBJ1-3; D gene ambiguous. The CDR3 consists of 12 residues. Trimming took 4 bases from V and 7 from J, leaving 8 bases between them. The CDR3 loop is CASSSALNTIYF. In DNA form, the CDR3 reads TGTGCCAGCAGTTCGGCCCTGAACACCATATATTTT.

V is TRBV7-2 and J is TRBJ1-6; D might be TRBD1 (5 bases). Germline V gives CDR1 SGHTA, CDR2 FQGNSA. CDR3 size: 15 residues. Trimming took off 8 bases at V and 7 bases at J, with 18 bases between the two ends. The CDR3 sequence is CASASAGQINSPLHF. The CDR3 nucleotides read TGTGCCAGCGCCTCGGCCGGACAAATAAATTCACCCCTCCACTTT.

This clonotype has more than one count but fewer than ten. V and J are TRBV12-3 or TRBV12-4 and TRBJ2-1, with 11 positions matching TRBD2. The CDR3 runs 15 residues. V shed 6 bases and J 5 bases; nucleotides not matched to a gene: 6. The CDR3 reads CASSVAGGPHNEQFF. In nucleotides, the CDR3 is TGTGCCAGCAGCGTAGCGGGAGGGCCCCACAATGAGCAGTTCTTC.

CDR3 sequence (DNA): TGTGCCAGCAAACAGACCCCGATTCAGCCCCAGCATTTT. Translated: CASKQTPIQPQHF. The V gene is TRBV6-1, the J gene TRBJ1-5, with D uncertain. Germline CDR1 MNHNS, CDR2 SASEGT. Trimming removed 7 bases from V and 6 bases from J, with 13 bases in between. This CDR3 region has 13 residues.

The chain recombines TRBV6-1 with TRBJ1-6, with D perhaps TRBD1 (5 bases). Trimming took off 5 bases at V and 7 bases at J, with 12 bases between the two ends. This CDR3 contains 14 residues. Germline V gives CDR1 MNHNS, CDR2 SASEGT. Here the CDR3 reads CASSPGTSNSPLHF. The CDR3 DNA sequence: TGTGCCAGCAGTCCCGGGACTTCGAATTCACCCCTCCACTTT.

This clonotype showed up just a few times. This chain joins TRBV11-2 and TRBJ2-1; D possibly corresponds to TRBD1 (5 bases). V dropped 3 bases and J dropped 7 bases, with 16 bases sitting between them. This CDR3 region has 15 residues. Germline CDR1 and CDR2: SGHAT and FQNNGV. The CDR3 nucleotides read TGTGCCAGCAGCTTTACTGGAGTTAAGGGGAATGAGCAGTTCTTC. Translating gives CASSFTGVKGNEQFF.

This chain joins TRBV7-9 and TRBJ2-1, with TRBD2 matching over 12 bases. J gave up 7 bases and V 1 base, and 8 bases lay outside the gene matches. Germline values: CDR1 SEHNR, CDR2 FQNEAQ (reference sequence). The CDR3 has 17 amino acids. CDR3 sequence reads: CASSLGPGLAGQNEQFF. For the CDR3, the DNA is TGTGCCAGCAGCTTAGGCCCTGGACTAGCGGGGCAGAATGAGCAGTTCTTC.

The chain employs TRBV7-4 and TRBJ1-5; 7 bases map to TRBD1. The CDR3 contains 17 residues. Germline CDR1 is SGHVT and CDR2 is SQSDAQ. With 1 base clipped from V and 0 bases from J, the junction kept 6 bases outside the gene matches. This CDR3 reads CASSLGFRGNSNQPQHF. CDR3 nucleotide sequence: TGTGCCAGCAGCTTAGGCTTCAGGGGGAATAGCAATCAGCCCCAGCATTTT. The complete variable domain, with remaining parts taken from reference TRBV7-4 and TRBJ1-5, reads GAGVSQSPRYKVAKRGRDVALRCDSISGHVTLYWYRQTLGQGSEVLTYSQSDAQRDKSGRPSGRFSAERPERSVSTLKIQRTEQGDSAVYLCASSLGFRGNSNQPQHFGDGTRLSIL.

This clonotype was picked up a small number of times. The chain links TRBV7-2 to TRBJ2-2, with 8 bases lining up with TRBD2. The germline V gene encodes CDR1 SGHTA and CDR2 FQGNSA. The CDR3 has 16 residues. Trimming took 5 bases from V and 3 from J; bases not matched to a gene: 8. CDR3 sequence (DNA): TGTGCCAGCAGCCTTTTTACTAGCGGTCACACCGGGGAGCTGTTTTTT. As protein: CASSLFTSGHTGELFF.

V usage is TRBV9 and J usage is TRBJ1-2; a possible D gene is TRBD1 (5 bases). The V end lost 4 bases, the J end lost 0 bases, and 7 bases lay between the germline ends. The germline CDR1 and CDR2 sequences are SGDLS and YYNGEE. The length of the CDR3 is 13 residues. The CDR3 bases are TGTGCCAGCAGCAGACAGACTAACTATGGCTACACCTTC. As protein: CASSRQTNYGYTF. Full variable domain (outside the CDR3, taken from reference TRBV9 and TRBJ1-2): DSGVTQTPKHLITATGQRVTLRCSPRSGDLSVYWYQQSLDQGLQFLIQYYNGEERAKGNILERFSAQQFPDLHSELNLSSLELGDSALYFCASSRQTNYGYTFGSGTRLTVV.

The chain recombines TRBV7-2 with TRBJ2-1, with D hard to call. CDR3 length: 15 residues. V was shortened by 5 bases and J by 1 base, with 12 bases between the two germline ends. Germline lookup yields CDR1 SGHTA and CDR2 FQGNSA. Written as DNA, the CDR3 is TGTGCCAGCAGCCTACGTAGGAATTCCTACAATGAGCAGTTCTTC. This codes for CASSLRRNSYNEQFF.

The chain carries TRBV19 and TRBJ1-4; weak D call: TRBD1 (6 bases). This CDR3 is built from 13 residues. Germline V gives CDR1 LNHDA, CDR2 SQIVND (reference sequence). Trimming pared 10 bases from V and 2 bases from J, leaving 11 bases between. In DNA, the CDR3 is TGTGCCATCCCGGGACACACTAATGAAAAACTGTTTTTT. Protein: CAIPGHTNEKLFF.

This clonotype occurred once. The V gene is TRBV25-1, the J gene TRBJ1-4; D unresolved. Trimming took off 6 bases at V and 2 bases at J, with 10 bases between the two ends. CDR3 length: 14 residues. From germline, CDR1 is MGHDK and CDR2 SYGVNS. The CDR3 protein is CASRAQSTNEKLFF. For the CDR3, the DNA is TGTGCCAGCAGAGCCCAGTCGACTAATGAAAAACTGTTTTTT.